A single sample gave rise to the 23 T cell receptor beta chains below, sequenced in a study. TCRdb reanalysed the reads using MiXCR and keeps one entry per CDR3 protein. The table has about 140 distinct CDR3 sequences, approximately 20% seen once. The specimen was CD8+ T cells (not recorded whether cultured). Every receptor here comes from a male donor.

This clonotype is judged large. The chain is built from TRBV19 and TRBJ2-1; 11 bases fit TRBD2. The trim removed 5 bases at V and 7 bases at J, leaving 7 bases unmatched. Germline lookup yields CDR1 LNHDA and CDR2 SQIVND (reference sequence). The CDR3 covers 15 residues. CDR3 nucleotide sequence: TGTGCCAGTAGTTTAGCGGGAGGGCCAGGGAATGAGCAGTTCTTC. Encoded protein: CASSLAGGPGNEQFF.

This clonotype came up once. One base away lies a much larger clone, so this may be a sequencing read error. The V gene is TRBV19, the J gene TRBJ1-5; D not resolved. CDR3 size: 13 residues. Trimming took 5 bases from V and 0 from J, leaving 5 bases between them. Germline CDR1 LNHDA, CDR2 SQIVND (reference sequence). CDR3 residues: CASSVLSNQPQHF. CDR3 sequence (DNA): TGTGCCAGTAGTGTACTTAGCAATCAGCCCCAGCATTTT.

This clonotype rates as large. The chain joins TRBV4-1 to TRBJ2-7, with D maybe TRBD1 (6 bases). V was clipped by 1 base and J by 4 bases, with 11 bases between them. The CDR3 sequence is 14 residues long. The germline V gene has CDR1 MGHRA and CDR2 YSYEKL. As DNA, the CDR3 is TGCGCCAGCAGCCAAGTCCAGGGGACATACGAGCAGTACTTC. Protein product: CASSQVQGTYEQYF.

In this sample, this clonotype is hyperexpanded. The genes are TRBV19 and TRBJ2-1; 7 bases map to TRBD2. Germline trimming cut 3 bases from V and 7 bases from J; bases unmatched to any gene: 9. The germline CDR1 and CDR2 sequences are LNHDA and SQIVND (reference sequence). The CDR3 length is 15 residues. For the CDR3, the DNA is TGTGCCAGTAGTATTTACAGCGGGGTAGGGAATGAGCAGTTCTTC. Translating it yields CASSIYSGVGNEQFF.

In its sample, this clonotype ranks as large. The chain is built from TRBV19 and TRBJ2-3; D gene uncertain. Germline V gives CDR1 LNHDA, CDR2 SQIVND (reference sequence). The CDR3 totals 13 residues. The ends were cut back, 10 bases at V and 4 bases at J, with 15 bases in the middle. The CDR3 DNA follows: TGTGCCACCTCATATAGGTCCTCAGATACGCAGTATTTT. Translating gives CATSYRSSDTQYF.

In this sample, this clonotype is medium-sized (0.01 to 0.1%). Here the CDR3 reads CASSIYNNQPQHF. The CDR3 DNA reads as TGTGCCAGTAGTATTTATAACAATCAGCCCCAGCATTTT. The rearrangement uses TRBV19 and TRBJ1-5; no clear D gene. From germline, CDR1 is LNHDA and CDR2 SQIVND (reference sequence). There are 13 residues in the CDR3. V lost 3 bases and J lost 3, with 6 bases in between.

By its share, this clonotype is large. V usage is TRBV19 and J usage is TRBJ1-3; D unclear. V dropped 4 bases and J dropped 1 base, with 5 bases sitting between them. Germline CDR1 is LNHDA and CDR2 is SQIVND (reference sequence). This CDR3 comprises 13 residues. CDR3 protein: CASSTRSGNTIYF. CDR3 bases: TGTGCCAGTAGTACCAGGTCTGGAAACACCATATATTTT. The full variable domain, its missing parts supplied by reference TRBV19 and TRBJ1-3, is DGGITQSPKYLFRKEGQNVTLSCEQNLNHDAMYWYRQDPGQGLRLIYYSQIVNDFQKGDIAEGYSVSREKKESFPLTVTSAQKNPTAFYLCASSTRSGNTIYFGEGSWLTVV.

In its sample, this clonotype is large (0.1 to 1%). CDR3 nucleotides: TGTGCCAGCACCCTCCCGGGGGGCAGGGGGCCTGAGGGCTACACCTTC. Its translation: CASTLPGGRGPEGYTF. The V call is TRBV2, the J call TRBJ1-2; TRBD1 matches 8 bases. The junction had 18 bases not matched to a gene; V was cut back by 7 bases and J by 8 bases. CDR1 SNHLY and CDR2 FYNNEI come from the germline V gene. The CDR3 runs 16 residues.

This clonotype is deemed large. The chain combines TRBV19 with TRBJ2-1, with TRBD2 identical over 7 bases. V shed 3 bases and J 8 bases; nucleotides not matched to a gene: 4. Germline CDR1 and CDR2: LNHDA and SQIVND (reference sequence). This CDR3 is built from 13 residues. CDR3 coding DNA: TGTGCCAGTAGTATCCTAGCGGTCGATGAGCAGTTCTTC. Residues: CASSILAVDEQFF.

The chain uses TRBV19 and TRBJ1-2; the D is unclear. V lost 5 bases, J lost 5 bases, and 9 bases lay in between. In germline, CDR1 is LNHDA, CDR2 SQIVND (reference sequence). This CDR3 comprises 12 residues. The chain's CDR3 is CASSRGSYGYTF. The CDR3 DNA is TGTGCCAGTAGTCGAGGAAGTTATGGCTACACCTTC.

Only a few counts were recorded for this clonotype. The genes are TRBV5-1 and TRBJ1-5; D is undetermined. V shed 0 bases and J shed 6 bases, with 19 bases lying between them. There are 17 residues in the CDR3. CDR1 and CDR2 (germline): SGHRS, YFSETQ. The CDR3 DNA is TGCGCCAGCAGCTTGGGTGAGGCGTCCTACGTGGGTCAGCCCCAGCATTTT. Protein sequence: CASSLGEASYVGQPQHF.

With respect to this clonotype: One end of the junction fails to match germline, which may point to a read error. CDR3 in amino acids: CASTLVGTGFLDEQFF. The CDR3 DNA is TGTGCCAGCACCTTGGTGGGGACAGGGTTTTTGGATGAGCAGTTCTTC. The rearrangement joins TRBV5-6 to TRBJ2-1; 9 nucleotides align to TRBD1. The length of the CDR3 is 16 residues. Germline CDR1 SGHDT, CDR2 YYEEEE.

Concerning this clonotype itself: One end of the junction varies from germline; a read error may be responsible. The genes are TRBV19 and TRBJ2-2; tentatively, D is TRBD2 (5 bases). The CDR3 is 13 amino acids. Germline V gene sequence: CDR1 LNHDA, CDR2 SQIVND (reference sequence). CDR3 sequence reads: CASSIRSTGEPFF. The CDR3 DNA reads TGTGCCAGTAGTATTCGGTCCACCGGGGAGCCGTTTTTT. Full variable domain (rest looked up from reference TRBV19 and TRBJ2-2): DGGITQSPKYLFRKEGQNVTLSCEQNLNHDAMYWYRQDPGQGLRLIYYSQIVNDFQKGDIAEGYSVSREKKESFPLTVTSAQKNPTAFYLCASSIRSTGEPFFGEGSRLTVL.

This clonotype is labeled medium-sized. The rearrangement links TRBV6-2 or TRBV6-3 to TRBJ1-5, with D possibly matching TRBD1 (6 bases). CDR1 and CDR2 (germline): MNHEY, SVGEGT. The CDR3 is 17 residues long. V was clipped by 0 bases and J by 0 bases, with 12 bases between them. CDR3: CASSYSLDSHSNQPQHF. In DNA form, the CDR3 reads TGTGCCAGCAGTTACTCGCTGGACAGCCATAGCAATCAGCCCCAGCATTTT.

By sample fraction, this clonotype is large. The chain carries TRBV11-2 and TRBJ1-1, with 11 bases fitting TRBD1. V shed 5 bases, J shed 1 base, and the junction held 12 bases outside the gene matches. The CDR3 has 18 amino acids. Per germline, CDR1 SGHAT and CDR2 FQNNGV. The DNA for the CDR3 is TGTGCCAGCAGCCTCCGGGACAGGGGGGCCCGCCCGAACACTGAAGCTTTCTTT. It encodes CASSLRDRGARPNTEAFF. Full variable domain (remainder filled in from reference TRBV11-2 and TRBJ1-1): EAGVAQSPRYKIIEKRQSVAFWCNPISGHATLYWYQQILGQGPKLLIQFQNNGVVDDSQLPKDRFSAERLKGVDSTLKIQPAKLEDSAVYLCASSLRDRGARPNTEAFFGQGTRLTVV.

The chain uses TRBV19 and TRBJ2-3; unclear D gene. This CDR3 has 12 amino acids. Trimming took off 4 bases at V and 0 bases at J, with 2 bases between the two ends. From germline, CDR1 is LNHDA and CDR2 SQIVND (reference sequence). CDR3: CASSTSTDTQYF. The DNA of the CDR3 is TGTGCCAGTAGTACCAGCACAGATACGCAGTATTTT.

There are a few counts of this clonotype. The chain is built from TRBV6-6 and TRBJ1-6; D may be TRBD1 (6 bases). V was cut by 6 bases and J by 5 bases, with 8 bases left in between. The CDR3 covers 13 residues. Germline V gives CDR1 MNHNY, CDR2 SVGAGI (reference sequence). CDR3 residues: CASRQGDNSPLHF. CDR3 in DNA: TGTGCCAGCAGACAGGGAGATAATTCACCCCTCCACTTT.

Points on this clonotype: With a much larger clone just one base away, this may be a read error. J is TRBJ1-2 and V is TRBV5-6, with D uncertain. CDR3 size: 14 residues. Germline lookup yields CDR1 SGHDT and CDR2 YYEEEE. The CDR3 bases are TGTGCCGGCAGCTTCATCCATAGGGAGGAGGGCTACACCTTC. Translated: CAGSFIHREEGYTF.

This clonotype is large. V gene TRBV3-1 combines with J gene TRBJ1-4; 8 bases map to TRBD1. The trim removed 3 bases at V and 1 base at J, leaving 7 bases unmatched. Germline assignment: CDR1 LGHDT and CDR2 YNNKEL (reference sequence). The length of the CDR3 is 17 residues. The CDR3 loop reads CASSHPGQGITNEKLFF. DNA of the CDR3: TGTGCCAGCAGCCATCCCGGACAGGGTATAACTAATGAAAAACTGTTTTTT. Together with reference TRBV3-1 and TRBJ1-4, the CDR3 gives the full variable domain: DTAVSQTPKYLVTQMGNDKSIKCEQNLGHDTMYWYKQDSKKFLKIMFSYNNKELIINETVPNRFSPKSPDKAHLNLHINSLELGDSAVYFCASSHPGQGITNEKLFFGSGTQLSVL.

This clonotype was seen a few times. Since a much larger clone is just one base distant, this may be a read error. This chain links TRBV28 with TRBJ2-5; TRBD2 matches 8 bases. This CDR3 is 17 amino acids long. Germline V gene lookup returns CDR1 MDHEN and CDR2 SYDVKM. DNA for the CDR3: TGTGCCAGCAGTTTAGGGAAGACTAGCGAGACTGAAGAGGCCCAGTACTTC. It encodes CASSLGKTSETEEAQYF. Together with reference TRBV28 and TRBJ2-5, the CDR3 gives the full variable domain: DVKVTQSSRYLVKRTGEKVFLECVQDMDHENMFWYRQDPGLGLRLIYFSYDVKMKEKGDIPEGYSVSREKKERFSLILESASTNQTSMYLCASSLGKTSETEEAQYFGPGTRLLVL.

This chain joins TRBV5-1 and TRBJ2-5; TRBD1 matches 7 bases. The V gene end was trimmed by 5 bases and the J gene end by 5 bases; junction bases not matched to a gene: 9. The CDR3 is 14 amino acids. Per the germline V gene, CDR1 is SGHRS and CDR2 is YFSETQ. CDR3 in DNA: TGCGCCAGCAGAACAGGGGAGTGGCCGGAGACCCAGTACTTC. This translates into CASRTGEWPETQYF.

This clonotype counts as large. The V call is TRBV7-3, the J call TRBJ2-3; 7 bases are shared with TRBD1. The V and J ends lost 5 bases and 2 bases, in that order; junction bases with no gene match: 10. CDR3 length: 16 residues. Germline CDR1 SGHTA, CDR2 FQGTGA. CDR3 coding DNA: TGTGCCAGCAGCCTGACAGGGTCGACCCCCACAGATACGCAGTATTTT. Residues: CASSLTGSTPTDTQYF.

The chain combines TRBV19 with TRBJ2-7, with no clear D. The germline CDR1 and CDR2 sequences are LNHDA and SQIVND (reference sequence). The CDR3 contains 12 residues. Trimming shortened V by 3 bases and J by 0 bases, and 3 bases separated the two germline ends. CDR3 sequence (DNA): TGTGCCAGTAGTATCAGCTCCTACGAGCAGTACTTC. This codes for CASSISSYEQYF.